This is a list of T cell receptor beta chains from one sample in a study of control samples from healthy donors and cancer patients. Using immunoSEQ multiplex PCR, the repertoire was profiled, and TCRdb retains in-frame clones only, with some absent. The sample yields more than 150,000 clones, over 90% seen once. Sequenced material: blood. These receptors all stem from a man aged 50 to 59 in good health. The CDR3 runs from the conserved cysteine through the conserved F or W. The D gene is left open where the match is weak. Clone size appears in some rows only: once, few, many, or a class for an expanded clone.

TRBJ1-5	.	TRBV28	.	CASSSSLGGNQPQHF	TGTGCCAGCAGTTCCAGCCTTGGGGGCAATCAGCCCCAGCATTTT
TRBJ2-7	.	TRBV6-5	.	CASSYSRAPVAYEQYF	TGTGCCAGCAGTTACTCCCGGGCACCCGTCGCCTACGAGCAGTACTTC
TRBJ2-2	.	TRBV7-6	.	CASSLGRLLNTGELFF	TGTGCCAGCAGCTTAGGACGGCTGCTGAACACCGGGGAGCTGTTTTTT
TRBJ2-2	.	TRBV7-8	.	CASSLNGGINSGELFF	TGTGCCAGCAGCTTAAACGGCGGGATTAATTCCGGGGAGCTGTTTTTT
TRBJ2-1	.	TRBV5-4	.	CASSREVEQFF	TGTGCCAGCAGCCGGGAAGTAGAGCAGTTCTTC
TRBJ2-5	TRBD2	TRBV5-1	.	CASRWTSGVRETQYF	TGCGCCAGCAGGTGGACTAGCGGGGTCCGAGAGACCCAGTACTTC
TRBJ1-1	TRBD1	TRBV14	.	CASSPIRGVNTEAFF	TGTGCCAGCAGCCCCATCAGGGGGGTAAACACTGAAGCTTTCTTT
TRBJ2-4	.	TRBV5-1	.	CASSLGVNPSQNIQYF	TGCGCCAGCAGCTTGGGGGTAAACCCCTCTCAAAACATTCAGTACTTC
TRBJ2-3	.	TRBV6-5	.	CASRAGGAGDTQYF	TGTGCCAGCAGGGCCGGGGGAGCGGGAGATACGCAGTATTTT
TRBJ2-1	.	TRBV3-1/TRBV3-2	.	CASSQGARGFYNEQFF	TGTGCCAGCAGCCAAGGGGCCAGGGGTTTCTACAATGAGCAGTTCTTC
TRBJ1-5	.	TRBV5-6	few	CASSRGNQPQHF	TGTGCCAGCAGCCGGGGCAATCAGCCCCAGCATTTT
TRBJ2-1	.	TRBV15	.	CATSRDLDAVGDQFF	TGTGCCACCAGCAGAGATCTCGACGCGGTAGGGGACCAGTTCTTC
TRBJ2-2	TRBD2	TRBV9	.	CASTPSGRATGELFF	TGTGCCAGCACACCTAGCGGGAGGGCCACCGGGGAGCTGTTTTTT
TRBJ2-2	.	TRBV5-5	.	CASSFPKQVNGELFF	TGTGCCAGCAGCTTTCCCAAACAGGTGAACGGGGAGCTGTTTTTT
TRBJ1-2	TRBD1	TRBV25-1	.	CASSPLTGGWVGYTF	TGTGCCAGCAGTCCCCTGACAGGGGGCTGGGTTGGCTACACCTTC
TRBJ1-6	.	TRBV19	.	CASGKDRWSSPLHF	TGTGCCAGTGGAAAGGATCGGTGGAGTTCACCCCTCCACTTT
TRBJ2-3	.	TRBV15	.	CATRRFTDTQYF	TGTGCCACCAGAAGGTTTACAGATACGCAGTATTTT
TRBJ1-1	TRBD1	TRBV2	.	CASNLGQGNTEAFF	TGTGCCAGCAACCTGGGACAGGGAAACACTGAAGCTTTCTTT
TRBJ2-3	.	TRBV19	.	CASSPPPIRASTDTQYF	TGTGCCAGTAGTCCCCCACCTATAAGGGCTAGCACAGATACGCAGTATTTT
TRBJ2-2	.	TRBV4-2	.	CASSQGTGELFF	TGTGCCAGCAGCCAAGGCACCGGGGAGCTGTTTTTT
TRBJ1-1	.	TRBV9	.	CASSVGVGLTEAFF	TGTGCCAGCAGCGTAGGAGTTGGTCTCACTGAAGCTTTCTTT
TRBJ1-2	.	TRBV3-1/TRBV3-2	.	CASSQDGFAWGYTF	TGTGCCAGCAGCCAAGACGGGTTTGCGTGGGGCTACACCTTC
TRBJ1-2	.	TRBV29-1	once	CSVRRGLDYGYTF	TGCAGCGTTCGCCGGGGGTTGGACTATGGCTACACCTTC
TRBJ1-5	.	TRBV7-9	few	CASSRGRVGNQPQHF	TGTGCCAGCAGCCGCGGCAGGGTTGGCAATCAGCCCCAGCATTTT
TRBJ1-2	.	TRBV18	.	CASSPLWGAEGYTF	TGTGCCAGCTCACCACTTTGGGGGGCAGAGGGCTACACCTTC
TRBJ1-6	.	TRBV11-2	.	CASSLDPHGRNSPLHF	TGTGCCAGCAGCTTAGATCCTCACGGCCGTAATTCACCCCTCCACTTT
TRBJ2-5	.	TRBV24-1	.	CATSDSDKGQETQYF	TGTGCCACCAGTGACTCGGACAAAGGCCAAGAGACCCAGTACTTC
TRBJ2-4	TRBD1	TRBV4-1	once	CASSQLTKDRENIQYF	TGCGCCAGCAGCCAACTTACTAAAGACAGGGAAAACATTCAGTACTTC
TRBJ1-1	TRBD1	TRBV12-3/TRBV12-4	.	CASSPGQGKAFF	TGTGCCAGCAGTCCTGGACAGGGAAAAGCTTTCTTT
TRBJ2-7	.	TRBV25-1	.	CASSRAYEQYF	TGTGCCAGCAGTAGAGCCTACGAGCAGTACTTC
TRBJ2-7	TRBD2	TRBV15	once	CATSNILAGITYEQYF	TGTGCCACCAGTAACATACTAGCGGGAATAACGTACGAGCAGTACTTC
TRBJ2-7	.	TRBV1	.	CTSSHPIGEQYF	TGCACCAGCAGCCACCCGATCGGAGAGCAGTACTTC
TRBJ2-1	.	TRBV21-1	.	CASSIGGYNEQFF	TGTGCCAGCAGCATAGGGGGTTACAATGAGCAGTTCTTC
TRBJ2-3	.	TRBV5-5	.	CASSLDQLTDTQYF	TGTGCCAGCAGCTTGGACCAGCTAACAGATACGCAGTATTTT
TRBJ1-1	.	TRBV5-1	.	CASSRTADTEAFF	TGCGCCAGCAGCAGGACAGCGGACACTGAAGCTTTCTTT
TRBJ2-1	TRBD2	TRBV3-1/TRBV3-2	.	CASSPTTSGIDEQFF	TGTGCCAGCAGCCCAACGACTAGCGGGATCGATGAGCAGTTCTTC
TRBJ1-1	.	TRBV20-1	once	CSASEGRTEAFF	TGCAGTGCTAGTGAAGGGCGCACTGAAGCTTTCTTT
TRBJ2-1	TRBD2	TRBV9	.	CASSVAGGGRAGNEQFF	TGTGCCAGCAGCGTAGCTGGCGGCGGGAGGGCCGGGAATGAGCAGTTCTTC
TRBJ2-2	.	TRBV7-2	.	CASSFRGGLGTGELFF	TGTGCCAGCAGCTTTCGTGGTGGACTGGGCACCGGGGAGCTGTTTTTT
TRBJ1-5	TRBD1	TRBV28	.	CASSGDRGGNQPQHF	TGTGCCAGCAGTGGTGACAGGGGCGGCAATCAGCCCCAGCATTTT
TRBJ1-4	.	TRBV9	.	CASSVRGTNEKLFF	TGTGCCAGCAGCGTCCGGGGTACTAATGAAAAACTGTTTTTT
TRBJ1-4	TRBD1	TRBV3-1/TRBV3-2	once	CASSQVPDRFNEKLFF	TGTGCCAGCAGCCAAGTCCCGGACAGGTTTAATGAAAAACTGTTTTTT
TRBJ1-1	.	TRBV27	.	CASSPHSRLEAFF	TGTGCCAGCAGTCCCCACTCTCGATTGGAAGCTTTCTTT
TRBJ2-7	.	TRBV18	.	CASSPSEGAIYEQYF	TGTGCCAGCTCACCTTCGGAGGGGGCCATATACGAGCAGTACTTC
TRBJ1-5	.	TRBV6-1	.	CASSGSGTVGYQPQHF	TGTGCCAGCAGTGGGTCCGGGACGGTGGGTTATCAGCCCCAGCATTTT
TRBJ1-6	.	TRBV28	.	CASSRSWGTSPLHF	TGTGCCAGCAGTCGGTCGTGGGGTACTTCACCCCTCCACTTT
TRBJ1-1	.	TRBV28	once	CASSPGWVTEAFF	TGTGCCAGCAGCCCGGGATGGGTCACTGAAGCTTTCTTT
TRBJ2-1	.	TRBV19	.	CASSKGGTYNEQFF	TGTGCCAGTAGTAAGGGGGGAACCTACAATGAGCAGTTCTTC
TRBJ2-3	TRBD2	TRBV28	.	CASSQPSGESTDTQYF	TGTGCCAGCAGTCAACCTAGCGGGGAAAGCACAGATACGCAGTATTTT